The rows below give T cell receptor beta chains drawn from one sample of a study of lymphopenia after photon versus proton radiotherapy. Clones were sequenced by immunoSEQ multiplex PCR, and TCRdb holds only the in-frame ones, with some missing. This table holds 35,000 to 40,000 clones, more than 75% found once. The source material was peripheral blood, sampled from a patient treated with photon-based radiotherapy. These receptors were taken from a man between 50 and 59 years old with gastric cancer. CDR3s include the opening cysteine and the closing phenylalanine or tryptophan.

CDR3aa: CASSSGYNEQFF
v_gene: TRBV7-6
len: 12
j_gene: TRBJ2-1

CDR3aa: CASSLTGEQFF
v_gene: TRBV5-4
len: 11
j_gene: TRBJ2-1

CDR3aa: CASSSGLADSSTDTQYF
v_gene: TRBV4-2
len: 17
j_gene: TRBJ2-3

CDR3aa: CASSSRASDYNEQFF
v_gene: TRBV18
len: 15
j_gene: TRBJ2-1

CDR3aa: CASSVGRVRNTEAFF
v_gene: TRBV9
len: 15
j_gene: TRBJ1-1

CDR3aa: CASSYSPSWADTEAFF
v_gene: TRBV6-5
len: 16
j_gene: TRBJ1-1

CDR3aa: CASSQDAYSGNTIYF
v_gene: TRBV4-2
len: 15
j_gene: TRBJ1-3

CDR3aa: CASSLALPGDLTDTQYF
v_gene: TRBV5-6
len: 17
j_gene: TRBJ2-3

CDR3aa: CAWGNLGTAEFF
v_gene: TRBV30
len: 12
j_gene: TRBJ2-1

CDR3aa: CASSDTGDYGYTF
v_gene: TRBV18
len: 13
j_gene: TRBJ1-2

CDR3aa: CASGDRGFTGELFF
v_gene: TRBV6-5
len: 14
j_gene: TRBJ2-2

CDR3aa: CASSVTGLGTGELFF
v_gene: TRBV9
len: 15
j_gene: TRBJ2-2

CDR3aa: CASSRGTYNEQFF
v_gene: TRBV18
len: 13
j_gene: TRBJ2-1

CDR3aa: CASISQGGNTIYF
v_gene: TRBV2
len: 13
j_gene: TRBJ1-3

CDR3aa: CASSQGRTSVYYEQYF
v_gene: TRBV4-1
len: 16
j_gene: TRBJ2-7

CDR3aa: CASSQDIVSGANVLTF
v_gene: TRBV4-3
len: 16
j_gene: TRBJ2-6

CDR3aa: CASSRSGSSYEQYF
v_gene: TRBV18
len: 14
j_gene: TRBJ2-7

CDR3aa: CASSRPLGTGREETQYF
v_gene: TRBV23-1
len: 17
j_gene: TRBJ2-5

CDR3aa: CSVEEFWQNQETQYF
v_gene: TRBV29-1
len: 15
j_gene: TRBJ2-5

CDR3aa: CASSSRDSGGDEQFF
v_gene: TRBV7-6
len: 15
j_gene: TRBJ2-1

CDR3aa: CASSSAEEQFF
v_gene: TRBV7-2
len: 11
j_gene: TRBJ2-1

CDR3aa: CASRQGNGYTF
v_gene: TRBV28
len: 11
j_gene: TRBJ1-2

CDR3aa: CASSYSGTQMTYEQYF
v_gene: TRBV6-6
len: 16
j_gene: TRBJ2-7

CDR3aa: CAISPGQPSLYEQYF
v_gene: TRBV10-3
len: 15
j_gene: TRBJ2-7

CDR3aa: CASSQTPVGYGYTF
v_gene: TRBV4-3
len: 14
j_gene: TRBJ1-2

CDR3aa: CASSSIQPGMRGYTF
v_gene: TRBV7-9
len: 15
j_gene: TRBJ1-2

CDR3aa: CASSFGQGGFYEQYF
v_gene: TRBV27
len: 15
j_gene: TRBJ2-7

CDR3aa: CASSHGRFSYEQYF
v_gene: TRBV7-8
len: 14
j_gene: .

CDR3aa: CASSTGGTGNEQYF
v_gene: TRBV21-1
len: 14
j_gene: TRBJ2-7

CDR3aa: CASSLDSAGQETQYF
v_gene: TRBV11-2
len: 15
j_gene: TRBJ2-5

CDR3aa: CSVVLLTGELFF
v_gene: TRBV29-1
len: 12
j_gene: TRBJ2-2

CDR3aa: CASSRTGIGYGYTF
v_gene: TRBV5-1
len: 14
j_gene: TRBJ1-2

CDR3aa: CASTLRLAIIDEQFF
v_gene: TRBV5-5
len: 15
j_gene: TRBJ2-1

CDR3aa: CASSPPHRPPYEQYF
v_gene: TRBV14
len: 15
j_gene: TRBJ2-7

CDR3aa: CASSGQGIGELFF
v_gene: TRBV5-1
len: 13
j_gene: TRBJ2-2

CDR3aa: CASRLGQTGGGYTF
v_gene: TRBV12-2
len: 14
j_gene: TRBJ1-2

CDR3aa: CASSLFVRVQGNGEKLFF
v_gene: TRBV5-8
len: 18
j_gene: TRBJ1-4

CDR3aa: CASRGTGSSYNEQFF
v_gene: TRBV28
len: 15
j_gene: TRBJ2-1